This TCR beta chain is drawn from a study of shared clonotypes between healthy human individuals. Study-wide context: Plates per donor: three CD4 naive, three CD4 memory, two CD8 naive, one CD8 memory. General observations from the study: Among several donors, approximately 4.6% of naive CD4 clonotypes were found in common. In general, naive subsets displayed greater estimated richness than memory subsets did.

All of the donors resided in Nashville, Tennessee, and each was a Caucasian adult. This CDR3 region has 13 residues. V gave up 4 bases and J gave up 5 bases, with 10 bases separating them. The V gene's germline CDR1 is SNHLY and CDR2 FYNNEI. Assay used: immunoSEQ multiplex PCR; TCRdb lists only in-frame clones, some missing. This sample carries roughly 2 million clones, 95% of them seen once, and the ten largest clones take around 0.13%. To note about this clone: Its antigen remains unidentified.

This TCR derives from a man in his late teens or twenties in good health. The rearrangement links TRBV2 to TRBJ2-3, with D perhaps matching TRBD1 (5 bases). Input material: naive CD4+ T cells sorted from blood. Noted subset: CD45RA+ positively selected. The CDR3 DNA is TGTGCCAGCAGTGGACAGTTTGGAGATACGCAGTATTTT. Protein sequence: CASSGQFGDTQYF.